These 8 T cell receptor beta chains were sequenced from one sample in a study of control samples from healthy donors and cancer patients. Profiled with immunoSEQ multiplex PCR; TCRdb holds only in-frame clones, not every one. The table includes fewer than 85,000 clones, roughly 90% detected once. Sequences were obtained from blood. The receptors stem from a man aged 45-65 years in good health.

The rearrangement uses TRBV27 and TRBJ2-1; 11 bases line up with TRBD2. The CDR3 is 15 amino acids. V trimming: 5 bases; J trimming: 2 bases; junction bases outside the gene matches: 2. In germline, CDR1 is MNHEY, CDR2 SMNVEV (reference sequence). The CDR3 is CASSLLAGAYNEQFF. CDR3 DNA: TGTGCCAGCAGTCTACTAGCGGGGGCCTACAATGAGCAGTTCTTC.

The V gene is TRBV7-9, the J gene TRBJ1-1, with 7 bases that match TRBD1. In germline, CDR1 is SEHNR, CDR2 FQNEAQ (reference sequence). The CDR3 has 15 amino acids. Losses at the gene ends were 4 bases for V and 4 bases for J; bases not matched to a gene: 9. In DNA form, the CDR3 reads TGTGCCAGCAGCTCCCAGGACAACAGGGGCACTGAAGCTTTCTTT. Protein: CASSSQDNRGTEAFF.

This clone was picked up one time. The chain recombines TRBV3-1 (or the pseudogene TRBV3-2) with TRBJ1-2, with D unresolved. V was pared by 4 bases and J by 8 bases, with 11 bases between. The CDR3 loop spans 12 amino acids. CDR1 and CDR2 (germline): LGHDT, YNNKEL (reference sequence). In DNA, the CDR3 is TGTGCCAGCAGCCCAGACCCCGGGGGCTACACCTTC. The encoded protein is CASSPDPGGYTF.

The V and J genes are TRBV9 and TRBJ1-3; maybe TRBD1 (6 bases). This CDR3 has 14 amino acids. V was shortened by 6 bases and J by 0 bases, with 10 bases between the two germline ends. The germline V gene encodes CDR1 SGDLS and CDR2 YYNGEE. CDR3 protein: CASTDRFSGNTIYF. The CDR3 DNA is TGTGCCAGCACGGACAGATTCTCTGGAAACACCATATATTTT.

The chain is built from TRBV3-1 (or the pseudogene TRBV3-2) and TRBJ1-2, with TRBD1 matching 10 bases. The CDR3 sequence is 17 residues long. With 0 bases clipped from V and 3 bases from J, the junction kept 7 bases outside the gene matches. CDR1 and CDR2 from the germline V gene are LGHDT and YNNKEL (reference sequence). The CDR3 nucleotides are TGTGCCAGCAGCCAAGAATTTGGGACAGGGGTTGACTATGGCTACACCTTC. Its protein is CASSQEFGTGVDYGYTF.

This clone has a single count. This sequence joins TRBV27 and TRBJ1-1, with D unclear. V was trimmed by 0 bases and J by 4 bases, leaving 9 bases between them. The CDR3 spans 14 residues. The germline CDR1 and CDR2 sequences are MNHEY and SMNVEV (reference sequence). CDR3 coding DNA: TGTGCCAGCAGTTTATCAGGGTACGGCACTGAAGCTTTCTTT. This encodes CASSLSGYGTEAFF.

This chain connects TRBV18 to TRBJ2-2; 9 bases line up with TRBD2. The CDR3 has 15 residues. The V segment lost 3 bases and the J segment 4 bases; nucleotides outside the gene matches: 3. Germline V gives CDR1 KGHSH, CDR2 LQKENI. The DNA of the CDR3 is TGTGCCAGCTCACCCGTACTAGCGGGCACCGGGGAGCTGTTTTTT. Protein product: CASSPVLAGTGELFF.

V gene TRBV24-1 combines with J gene TRBJ2-7; TRBD2 is a possible D gene (6 bases). CDR1 is KGHDR and CDR2 is SFDVKD in the germline V gene. Trimming took off 9 bases at V and 5 bases at J, with 10 bases between the two ends. This CDR3 contains 11 residues. As DNA, the CDR3 is TGTGCCACCCCCGGAGGGAACGAGCAGTACTTC. Protein: CATPGGNEQYF.